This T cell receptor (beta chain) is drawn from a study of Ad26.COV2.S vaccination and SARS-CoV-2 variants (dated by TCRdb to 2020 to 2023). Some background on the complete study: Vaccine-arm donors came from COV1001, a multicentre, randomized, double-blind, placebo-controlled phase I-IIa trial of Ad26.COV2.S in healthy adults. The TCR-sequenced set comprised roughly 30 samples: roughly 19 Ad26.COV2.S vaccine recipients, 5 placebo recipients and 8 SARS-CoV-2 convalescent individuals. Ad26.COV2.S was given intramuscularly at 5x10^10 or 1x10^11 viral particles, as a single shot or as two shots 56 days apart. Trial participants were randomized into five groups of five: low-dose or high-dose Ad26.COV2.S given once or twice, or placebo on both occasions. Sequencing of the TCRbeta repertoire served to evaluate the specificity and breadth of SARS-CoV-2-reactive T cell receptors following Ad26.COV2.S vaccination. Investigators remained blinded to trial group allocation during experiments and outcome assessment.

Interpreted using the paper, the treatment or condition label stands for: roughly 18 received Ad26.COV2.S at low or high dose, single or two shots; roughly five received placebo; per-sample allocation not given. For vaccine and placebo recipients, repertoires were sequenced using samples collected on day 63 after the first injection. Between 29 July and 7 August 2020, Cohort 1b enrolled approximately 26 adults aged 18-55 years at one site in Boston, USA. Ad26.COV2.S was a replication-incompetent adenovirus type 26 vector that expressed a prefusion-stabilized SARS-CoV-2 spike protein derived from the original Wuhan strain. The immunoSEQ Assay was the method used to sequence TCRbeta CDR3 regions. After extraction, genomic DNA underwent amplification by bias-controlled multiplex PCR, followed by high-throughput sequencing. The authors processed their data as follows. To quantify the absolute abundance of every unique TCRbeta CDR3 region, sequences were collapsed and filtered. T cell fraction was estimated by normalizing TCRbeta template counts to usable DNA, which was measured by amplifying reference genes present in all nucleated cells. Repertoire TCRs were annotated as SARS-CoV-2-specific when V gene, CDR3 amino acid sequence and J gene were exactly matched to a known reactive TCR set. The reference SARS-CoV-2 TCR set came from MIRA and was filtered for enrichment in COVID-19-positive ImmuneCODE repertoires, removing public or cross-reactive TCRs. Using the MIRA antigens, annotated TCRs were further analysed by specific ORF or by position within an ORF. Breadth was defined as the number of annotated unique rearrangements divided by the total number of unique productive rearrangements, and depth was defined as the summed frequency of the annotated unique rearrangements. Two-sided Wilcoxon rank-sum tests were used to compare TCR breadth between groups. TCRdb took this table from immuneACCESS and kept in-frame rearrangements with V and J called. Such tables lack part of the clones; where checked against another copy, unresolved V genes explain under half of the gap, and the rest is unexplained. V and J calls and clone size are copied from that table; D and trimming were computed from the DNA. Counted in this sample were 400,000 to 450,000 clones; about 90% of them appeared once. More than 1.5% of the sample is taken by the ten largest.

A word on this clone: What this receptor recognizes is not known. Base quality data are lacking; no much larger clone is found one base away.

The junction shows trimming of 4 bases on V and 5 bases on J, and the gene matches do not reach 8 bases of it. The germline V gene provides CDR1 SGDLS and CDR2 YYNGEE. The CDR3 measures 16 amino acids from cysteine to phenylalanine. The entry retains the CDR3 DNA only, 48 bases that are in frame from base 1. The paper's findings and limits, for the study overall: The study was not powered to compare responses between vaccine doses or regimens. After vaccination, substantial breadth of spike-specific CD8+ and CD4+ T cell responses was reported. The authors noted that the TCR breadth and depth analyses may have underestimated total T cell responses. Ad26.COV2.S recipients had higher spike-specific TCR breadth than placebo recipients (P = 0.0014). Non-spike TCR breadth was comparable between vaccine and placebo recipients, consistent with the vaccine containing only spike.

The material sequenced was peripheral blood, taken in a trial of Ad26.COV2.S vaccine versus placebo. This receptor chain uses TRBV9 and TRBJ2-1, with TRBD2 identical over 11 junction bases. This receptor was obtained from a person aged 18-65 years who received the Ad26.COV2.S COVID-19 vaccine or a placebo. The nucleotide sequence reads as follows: TGTGCCAGCAGCCCCTGGGGGACTAGCGGACACAATGAGCAGTTCTTC. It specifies CASSPWGTSGHNEQFF.